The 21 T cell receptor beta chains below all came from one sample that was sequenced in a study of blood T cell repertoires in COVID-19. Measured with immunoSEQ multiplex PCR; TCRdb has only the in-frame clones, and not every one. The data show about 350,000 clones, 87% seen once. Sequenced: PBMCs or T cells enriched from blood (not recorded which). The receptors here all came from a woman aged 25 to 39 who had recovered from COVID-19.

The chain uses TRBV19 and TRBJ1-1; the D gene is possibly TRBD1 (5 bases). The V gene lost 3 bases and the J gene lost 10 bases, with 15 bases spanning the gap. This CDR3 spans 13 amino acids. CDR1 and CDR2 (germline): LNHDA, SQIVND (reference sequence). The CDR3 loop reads CASSMTDDSGAFF. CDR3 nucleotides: TGTGCCAGTAGTATGACAGACGACTCAGGAGCTTTCTTT.

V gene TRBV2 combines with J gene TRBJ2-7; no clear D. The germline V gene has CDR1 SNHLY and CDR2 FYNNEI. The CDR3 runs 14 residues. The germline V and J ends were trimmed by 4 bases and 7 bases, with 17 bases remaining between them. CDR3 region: CASSVDTGPKEQYF. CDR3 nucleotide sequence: TGTGCCAGCAGTGTAGATACGGGTCCTAAAGAGCAGTACTTC.

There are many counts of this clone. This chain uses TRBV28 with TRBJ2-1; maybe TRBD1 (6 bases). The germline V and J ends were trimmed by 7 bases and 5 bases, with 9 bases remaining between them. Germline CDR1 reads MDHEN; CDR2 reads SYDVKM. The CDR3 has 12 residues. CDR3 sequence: CASTDRHNEQFF. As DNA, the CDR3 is TGTGCCAGCACCGACAGGCACAATGAGCAGTTCTTC.

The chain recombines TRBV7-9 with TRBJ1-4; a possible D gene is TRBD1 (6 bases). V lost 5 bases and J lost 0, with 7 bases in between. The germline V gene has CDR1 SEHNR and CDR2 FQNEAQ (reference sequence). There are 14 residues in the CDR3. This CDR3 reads CASSHRATNEKLFF. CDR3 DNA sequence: TGTGCCAGCAGCCACAGGGCAACTAATGAAAAACTGTTTTTT. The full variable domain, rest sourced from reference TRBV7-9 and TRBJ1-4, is DTGVSQNPRHKITKRGQNVTFRCDPISEHNRLYWYRQTLGQGPEFLTYFQNEAQLEKSRLLSDRFSAERPKGSFSTLEIQRTEQGDSAMYLCASSHRATNEKLFFGSGTQLSVL.

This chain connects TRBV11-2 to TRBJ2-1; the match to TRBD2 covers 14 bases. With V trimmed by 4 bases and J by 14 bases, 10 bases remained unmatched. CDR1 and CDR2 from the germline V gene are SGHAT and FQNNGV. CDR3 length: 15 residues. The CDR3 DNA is TGTGCCAGCAGCTCGTGGACTAGCGGGGGGCCGGGGGAGTTCTTC. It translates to CASSSWTSGGPGEFF.

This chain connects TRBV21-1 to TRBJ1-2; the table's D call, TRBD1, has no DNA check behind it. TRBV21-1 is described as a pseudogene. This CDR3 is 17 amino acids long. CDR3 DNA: TGTGCCAGCAGCACCTACCGGGACAGTCTTTTTCTCTATGGCTACACCTTC. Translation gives CASSTYRDSLFLYGYTF.

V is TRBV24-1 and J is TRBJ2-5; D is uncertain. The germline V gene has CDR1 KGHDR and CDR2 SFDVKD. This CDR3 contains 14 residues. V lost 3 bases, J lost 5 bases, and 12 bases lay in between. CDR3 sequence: CATSDAGLTETQYF. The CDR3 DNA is TGTGCCACCAGTGATGCCGGGTTGACGGAGACCCAGTACTTC.

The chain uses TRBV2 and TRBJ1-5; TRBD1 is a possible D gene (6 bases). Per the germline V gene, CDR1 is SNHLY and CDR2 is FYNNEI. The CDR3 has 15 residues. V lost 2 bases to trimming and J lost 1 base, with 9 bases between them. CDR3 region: CASSERQGSNQPQHF. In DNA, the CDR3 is TGTGCCAGCAGTGAAAGGCAGGGGAGCAATCAGCCCCAGCATTTT.

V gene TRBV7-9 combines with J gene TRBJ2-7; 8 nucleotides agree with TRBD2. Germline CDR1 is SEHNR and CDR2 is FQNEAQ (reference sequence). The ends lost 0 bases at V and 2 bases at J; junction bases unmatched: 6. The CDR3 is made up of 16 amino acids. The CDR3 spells CASSLARVAGPYEQYF. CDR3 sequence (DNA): TGTGCCAGCAGCTTAGCGCGGGTAGCGGGGCCCTACGAGCAGTACTTC. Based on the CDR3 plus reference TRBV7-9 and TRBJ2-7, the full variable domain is DTGVSQNPRHKITKRGQNVTFRCDPISEHNRLYWYRQTLGQGPEFLTYFQNEAQLEKSRLLSDRFSAERPKGSFSTLEIQRTEQGDSAMYLCASSLARVAGPYEQYFGPGTRLTVT.

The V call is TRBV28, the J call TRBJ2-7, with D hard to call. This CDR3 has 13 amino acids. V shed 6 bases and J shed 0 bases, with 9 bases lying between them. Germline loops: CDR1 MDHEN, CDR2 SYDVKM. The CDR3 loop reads CASRVSLSYEQYF. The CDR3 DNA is TGTGCCAGCAGGGTCAGTCTCTCCTACGAGCAGTACTTC.

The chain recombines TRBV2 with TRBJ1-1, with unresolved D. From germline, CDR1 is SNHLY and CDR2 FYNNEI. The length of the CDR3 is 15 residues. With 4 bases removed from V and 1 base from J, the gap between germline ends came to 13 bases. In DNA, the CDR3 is TGTGCCAGCAGTGGGTTTTCCCGAGGGAACACTGAAGCTTTCTTT. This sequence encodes CASSGFSRGNTEAFF.

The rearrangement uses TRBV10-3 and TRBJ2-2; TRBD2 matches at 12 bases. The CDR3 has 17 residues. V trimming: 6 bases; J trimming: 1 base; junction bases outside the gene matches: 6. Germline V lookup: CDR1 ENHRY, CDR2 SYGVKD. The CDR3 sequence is CAIRAGLAGLNTGELFF. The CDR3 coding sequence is TGTGCCATCAGAGCGGGACTAGCGGGCTTGAACACCGGGGAGCTGTTTTTT.

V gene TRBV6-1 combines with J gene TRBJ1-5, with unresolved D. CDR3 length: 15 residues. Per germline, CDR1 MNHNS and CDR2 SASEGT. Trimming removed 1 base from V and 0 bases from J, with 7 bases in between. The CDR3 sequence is CASSEGTYSNQPQHF. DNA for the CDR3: TGTGCCAGCAGTGAAGGCACCTATAGCAATCAGCCCCAGCATTTT.

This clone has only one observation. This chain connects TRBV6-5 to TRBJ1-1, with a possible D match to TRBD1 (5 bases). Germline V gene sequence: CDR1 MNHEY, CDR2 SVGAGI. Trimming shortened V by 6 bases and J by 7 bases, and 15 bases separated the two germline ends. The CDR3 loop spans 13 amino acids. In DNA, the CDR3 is TGTGCCAGCAGCCCACCGGGGCGGGGTGAAGCTTTCTTT. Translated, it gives CASSPPGRGEAFF.

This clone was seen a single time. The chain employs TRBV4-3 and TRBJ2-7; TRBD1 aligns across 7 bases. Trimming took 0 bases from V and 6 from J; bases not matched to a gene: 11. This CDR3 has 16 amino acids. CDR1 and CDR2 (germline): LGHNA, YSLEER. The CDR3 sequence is CASSQDQGTDLSEQYF. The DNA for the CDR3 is TGCGCCAGCAGCCAAGATCAAGGGACAGACTTATCCGAGCAGTACTTC.

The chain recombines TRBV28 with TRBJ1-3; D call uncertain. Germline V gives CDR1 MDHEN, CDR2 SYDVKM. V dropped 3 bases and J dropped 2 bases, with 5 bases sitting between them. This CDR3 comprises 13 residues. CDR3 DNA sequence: TGTGCCAGCAGTTTGGCAGCTGGAAACACCATATATTTT. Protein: CASSLAAGNTIYF.

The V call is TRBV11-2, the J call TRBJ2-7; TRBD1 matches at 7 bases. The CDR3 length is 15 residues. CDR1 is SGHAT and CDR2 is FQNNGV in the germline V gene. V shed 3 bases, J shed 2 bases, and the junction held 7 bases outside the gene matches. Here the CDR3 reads CASSLNRGPTYEQYF. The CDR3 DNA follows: TGTGCCAGCAGCTTGAACAGGGGACCGACCTACGAGCAGTACTTC.

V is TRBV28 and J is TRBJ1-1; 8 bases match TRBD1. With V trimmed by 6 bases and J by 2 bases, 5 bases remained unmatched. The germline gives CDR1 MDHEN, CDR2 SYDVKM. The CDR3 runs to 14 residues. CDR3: CASRPTGVNTEAFF. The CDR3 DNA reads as TGTGCCAGCAGGCCGACAGGGGTCAACACTGAAGCTTTCTTT. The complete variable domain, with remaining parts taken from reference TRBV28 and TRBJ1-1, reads DVKVTQSSRYLVKRTGEKVFLECVQDMDHENMFWYRQDPGLGLRLIYFSYDVKMKEKGDIPEGYSVSREKKERFSLILESASTNQTSMYLCASRPTGVNTEAFFGQGTRLTVV.

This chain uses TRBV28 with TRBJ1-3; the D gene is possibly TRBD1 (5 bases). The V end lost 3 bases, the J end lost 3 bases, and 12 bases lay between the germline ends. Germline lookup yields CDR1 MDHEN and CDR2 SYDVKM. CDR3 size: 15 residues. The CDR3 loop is CASSFVGTVGNTIYF. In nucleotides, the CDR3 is TGTGCCAGCAGTTTCGTTGGGACTGTTGGAAACACCATATATTTT.

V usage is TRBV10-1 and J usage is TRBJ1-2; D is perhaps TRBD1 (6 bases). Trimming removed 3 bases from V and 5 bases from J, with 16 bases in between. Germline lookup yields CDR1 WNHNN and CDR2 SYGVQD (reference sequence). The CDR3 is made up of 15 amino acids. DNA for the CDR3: TGCGCCAGCAGTGACCAACAGGGACGAGAATATGGCTACACCTTC. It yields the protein CASSDQQGREYGYTF.

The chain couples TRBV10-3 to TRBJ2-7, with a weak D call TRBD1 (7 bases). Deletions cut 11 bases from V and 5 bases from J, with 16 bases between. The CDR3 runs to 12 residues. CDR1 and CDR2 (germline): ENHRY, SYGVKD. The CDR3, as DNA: TGTGCCGGCGGGACAGTCCGCGACGAGCAGTACTTC. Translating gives CAGGTVRDEQYF.